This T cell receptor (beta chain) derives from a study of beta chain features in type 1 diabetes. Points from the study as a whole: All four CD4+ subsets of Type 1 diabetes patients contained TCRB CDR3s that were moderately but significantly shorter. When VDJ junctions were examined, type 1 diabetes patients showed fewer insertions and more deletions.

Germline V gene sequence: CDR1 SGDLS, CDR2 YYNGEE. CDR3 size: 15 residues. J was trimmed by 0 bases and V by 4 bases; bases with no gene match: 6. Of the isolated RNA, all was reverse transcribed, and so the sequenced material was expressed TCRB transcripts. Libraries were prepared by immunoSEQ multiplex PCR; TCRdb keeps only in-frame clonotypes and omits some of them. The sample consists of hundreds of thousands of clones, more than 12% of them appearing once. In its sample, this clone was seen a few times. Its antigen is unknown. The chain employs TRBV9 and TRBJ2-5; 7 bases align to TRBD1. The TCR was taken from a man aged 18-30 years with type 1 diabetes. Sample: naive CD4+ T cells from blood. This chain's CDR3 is CASSLGTAYQETQYF. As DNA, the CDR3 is TGTGCCAGCAGCCTCGGGACAGCGTACCAAGAGACCCAGTACTTC.